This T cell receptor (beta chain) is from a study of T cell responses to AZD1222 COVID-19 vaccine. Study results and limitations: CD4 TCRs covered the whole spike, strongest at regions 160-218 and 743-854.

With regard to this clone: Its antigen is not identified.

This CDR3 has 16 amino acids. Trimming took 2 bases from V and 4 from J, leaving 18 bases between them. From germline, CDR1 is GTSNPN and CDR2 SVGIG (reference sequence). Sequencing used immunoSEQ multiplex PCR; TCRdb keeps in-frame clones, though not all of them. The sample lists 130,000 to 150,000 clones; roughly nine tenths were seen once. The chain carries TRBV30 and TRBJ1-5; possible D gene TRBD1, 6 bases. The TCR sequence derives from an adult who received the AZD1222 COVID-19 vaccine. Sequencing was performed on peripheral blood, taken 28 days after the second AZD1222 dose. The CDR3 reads CAWSRGGRSWNQPQHF. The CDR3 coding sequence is TGTGCCTGGAGTCGGGGGGGGCGATCGTGGAATCAGCCCCAGCATTTT.